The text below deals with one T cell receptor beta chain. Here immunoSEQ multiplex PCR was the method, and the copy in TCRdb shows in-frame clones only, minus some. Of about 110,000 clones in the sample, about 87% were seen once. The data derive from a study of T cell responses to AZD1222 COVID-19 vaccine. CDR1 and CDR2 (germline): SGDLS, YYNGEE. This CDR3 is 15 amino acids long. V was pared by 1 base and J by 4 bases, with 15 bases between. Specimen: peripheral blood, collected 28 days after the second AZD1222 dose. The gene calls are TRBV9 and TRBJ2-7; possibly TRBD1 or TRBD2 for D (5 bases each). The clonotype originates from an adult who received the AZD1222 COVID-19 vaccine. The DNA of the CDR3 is TGTGCCAGCAGCGTACGAGGGGAACTGTCGTACGAGCAGTACTTC. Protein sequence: CASSVRGELSYEQYF.